Following are 18 T cell receptor beta chains from one sample sequenced in a study of OX40 agonist ivuxolimab in advanced cancers. Preparation of the library involved the immunoSEQ multiplex PCR assay. The table comes from immuneACCESS by way of TCRdb, which keeps in-frame sequences with V and J called. Part of the clones is missing from these tables; in studies checked, under half for an unresolved V gene and the rest for unknown reasons. Counted in this sample were about 90,000 clones; about 90% of them appeared once. The ten largest clones represent 1.6% of the sample. The material sequenced was CD4+ or CD8+ T cells sorted from blood, taken in a trial of the OX40 agonist ivuxolimab. Receptors were obtained from an adult with an advanced solid tumor such as melanoma, head and neck, liver or kidney cancer.

J is TRBJ2-7 and V is TRBV27, with D possibly TRBD2 on 6 matching bases. V dropped 6 bases and J dropped 2 bases, with 11 bases sitting between them. The CDR3 totals 13 residues. Germline loops: CDR1 MNHEY, CDR2 SMNVEV (reference sequence). DNA of the CDR3: TGTGCCAGCAGGGGACTGGTCACCTACGAGCAGTACTTC. This sequence encodes CASRGLVTYEQYF.

This sequence joins TRBV5-1 and TRBJ2-7, with 12 bases that match TRBD2. The CDR3 totals 15 residues. J gave up 4 bases and V 4 bases, and 6 bases lay outside the gene matches. Germline V gene lookup returns CDR1 SGHRS and CDR2 YFSETQ. CDR3: CASSPQTSGSYEQYF. The CDR3 bases are TGCGCCAGCAGCCCTCAGACTAGCGGGAGTTACGAGCAGTACTTC.

J is TRBJ2-7 and V is TRBV18; a possible D gene is TRBD1 (5 bases). This CDR3 spans 14 amino acids. Germline V gene sequence: CDR1 KGHSH, CDR2 LQKENI. V was trimmed by 3 bases and J by 5 bases, leaving 14 bases between them. The CDR3 DNA reads as TGTGCCAGCTCACCCCGAAGGGGAAGGGACGAGCAGTACTTC. It yields the protein CASSPRRGRDEQYF.

The chain is built from TRBV7-2 and TRBJ2-7, with D perhaps given as TRBD1 or TRBD2 (5 bases each). CDR1 and CDR2 (germline): SGHTA, FQGNSA. The V end lost 4 bases, the J end lost 2 bases, and 15 bases lay between the germline ends. This CDR3 contains 15 residues. The chain's CDR3 is CASSWDGTRTYEQYF. The CDR3 DNA is TGTGCCAGCAGCTGGGATGGGACGAGAACCTACGAGCAGTACTTC.

This clone showed up just a few times. The V and J genes are TRBV5-1 and TRBJ1-5; TRBD1 is a possible D gene (6 bases). V was trimmed by 4 bases and J by 3 bases, leaving 11 bases between them. The germline V gene encodes CDR1 SGHRS and CDR2 YFSETQ. The CDR3 is made up of 14 amino acids. The CDR3 nucleotides are TGCGCCAGCAGCACGGGACAAGACAATCAGCCCCAGCATTTT. It encodes CASSTGQDNQPQHF.

J is TRBJ2-3 and V is TRBV10-3, with 7 bases fitting TRBD2. CDR3 size: 16 residues. Unmatched junction bases numbered 7, after V lost 2 bases and J lost 2 bases. Germline V gives CDR1 ENHRY, CDR2 SYGVKD. CDR3 in amino acids: CAISEASSGATDTQYF. The CDR3 DNA reads as TGTGCCATCAGTGAGGCTTCTAGCGGAGCCACAGATACGCAGTATTTT.

This clone has a single count. The gene calls are TRBV18 and TRBJ2-1, with 7 bases identical to TRBD2. The CDR3 covers 13 residues. Germline V CDR1 and CDR2: KGHSH, LQKENI. The ends lost 1 base at V and 10 bases at J; junction bases unmatched: 4. CDR3 sequence reads: CASSPRDSGEQFF. DNA for the CDR3: TGTGCCAGCTCACCACGAGATAGCGGGGAGCAGTTCTTC. Looking up the rest from reference TRBV18 and TRBJ2-1 gives the full variable domain: NAGVMQNPRHLVRRRGQEARLRCSPMKGHSHVYWYRQLPEEGLKFMVYLQKENIIDESGMPKERFSAEFPKEGPSILRIQQVVRGDSAAYFCASSPRDSGEQFFGPGTRLTVL.

This chain uses TRBV27 with TRBJ2-7; D may match TRBD1 or TRBD2 (6 bases each). Germline V lookup: CDR1 MNHEY, CDR2 SMNVEV (reference sequence). V was pared by 6 bases and J by 2 bases, with 17 bases between. CDR3 length equals 15 residues. In DNA form, the CDR3 reads TGTGCCAGCAGCTCCCTGGGGGGCAGGCCCTACGAGCAGTACTTC. It specifies CASSSLGGRPYEQYF.

The chain carries TRBV28 and TRBJ2-3; the match to TRBD2 covers 8 bases. The CDR3 consists of 16 residues. Germline assignment: CDR1 MDHEN and CDR2 SYDVKM. V was clipped by 5 bases and J by 7 bases; unmatched bases: 14. For the CDR3, the DNA is TGTGCCAGCAGTCCCCCCCGGAGCGGGAGCGCGAATACGCAGTATTTT. Translation: CASSPPRSGSANTQYF.

V usage is TRBV4-2 and J usage is TRBJ2-7; a weak D match, TRBD1 (6 bases). This CDR3 contains 16 residues. CDR1 LGHNA and CDR2 YNFKEQ come from the germline V gene. V was clipped by 0 bases and J by 0 bases, with 12 bases between them. The CDR3 nucleotides are TGTGCCAGCAGCCAAGATTCACGACAGGCCTCCTACGAGCAGTACTTC. As protein: CASSQDSRQASYEQYF.

This rearrangement joins TRBV6-6 to TRBJ2-3; weak D call: TRBD2 (6 bases). V was clipped by 7 bases and J by 4 bases, with 12 bases between them. This CDR3 is 13 amino acids long. Germline assignment: CDR1 MNHNY and CDR2 SVGAGI (reference sequence). CDR3 coding DNA: TGTGCCAGCAAGTGGGAGGTAGCAGATACGCAGTATTTT. Protein: CASKWEVADTQYF.

The chain combines TRBV30 with TRBJ2-2, with D perhaps matching TRBD1 or TRBD2 (5 bases each). CDR3 size: 15 residues. From germline, CDR1 is GTSNPN and CDR2 SVGIG (reference sequence). This CDR3 is CAGKVSPGRTGELFF. DNA for the CDR3: TGTGCTGGGAAGGTCTCGCCGGGACGGACCGGGGAGCTGTTTTTT.

The rearrangement links TRBV4-1 to TRBJ1-4; possible D gene TRBD1, 6 bases. The CDR3 has 16 residues. Germline V gives CDR1 MGHRA, CDR2 YSYEKL. V was pared by 3 bases and J by 3 bases, with 14 bases between. CDR3 bases: TGCGCCAGCAGCCAGGGCCCGACAGGCTCTAATGAAAAACTGTTTTTT. Protein product: CASSQGPTGSNEKLFF.

This sequence joins TRBV18 and TRBJ2-7; 7 nucleotides line up with TRBD1. There are 16 residues in the CDR3. With V trimmed by 2 bases and J by 0 bases, 7 bases remained unmatched. Germline lookup yields CDR1 KGHSH and CDR2 LQKENI. CDR3 region: CASSPGTGQRSYEQYF. The CDR3 DNA reads TGTGCCAGCTCACCAGGGACGGGACAGCGCTCCTACGAGCAGTACTTC.

The gene calls are TRBV6-1 and TRBJ1-6; D is possibly TRBD1 (5 bases). Germline CDR1 MNHNS, CDR2 SASEGT. V was trimmed by 0 bases and J by 3 bases, leaving 6 bases between them. The CDR3 spans 15 residues. The DNA of the CDR3 is TGTGCCAGCAGTGAAGCCGGGGGCTATAATTCACCCCTCCACTTT. Translating it yields CASSEAGGYNSPLHF.

On this clone: Additional DNA sequences in this sample encode the identical CDR3. This chain connects TRBV7-9 to TRBJ1-1; D unresolved. CDR1 and CDR2 (germline): SEHNR, FQNEAQ (reference sequence). The CDR3 has 13 residues. The V gene lost 1 base and the J gene lost 4 bases, with 7 bases spanning the gap. CDR3 loop: CASSLEGGTEAFF. In DNA form, the CDR3 reads TGTGCCAGCAGCTTAGAGGGTGGCACTGAAGCTTTCTTT.

This chain uses TRBV6-4 with TRBJ2-1, with 9 nucleotides matching TRBD1. Unmatched junction bases numbered 12, after V lost 6 bases and J lost 9 bases. Germline V lookup: CDR1 MRHNA, CDR2 SNTAGT. This CDR3 has 15 residues. The CDR3 protein is CASSPGTGFRGEQFF. The CDR3 DNA is TGTGCCAGCAGCCCCGGGACAGGGTTTCGGGGTGAGCAGTTCTTC.

V gene TRBV28 combines with J gene TRBJ1-4, with a weak D call TRBD1 (5 bases). The CDR3 totals 16 residues. The germline V gene encodes CDR1 MDHEN and CDR2 SYDVKM. V lost 6 bases, J lost 3 bases, and 17 bases lay in between. CDR3 amino acids: CASRPDSGRSNEKLFF. The CDR3 bases are TGTGCCAGCAGGCCCGACAGTGGCAGGTCTAATGAAAAACTGTTTTTT.